This is a list of T cell receptor beta chains from one sample in a study of cytomegalovirus exposure and HLA in healthy donors. Clones were sequenced by immunoSEQ multiplex PCR, and TCRdb holds only the in-frame ones, with some missing. This sample has approximately 180,000 clones, with around 75% found just once. Sequenced material: PBMCs. Receptors originate from a woman aged 25 to 39 in good health and CMV-seronegative. The conserved cysteine and the conserved F or W are not part of the CDR3 here. The order of the fields is CDR3 length, J gene, V gene, D gene, CDR3 protein. D genes are given only for firm matches.

cdr3_length: 13; j_call: TRBJ2-7; v_call: TRBV15; d_call: .; cdr3_aa: ATSRTGLGPYEQY
cdr3_length: 12; j_call: TRBJ2-1; v_call: TRBV19; d_call: TRBD2; cdr3_aa: ATKRGNSYNEQF
cdr3_length: 12; j_call: TRBJ1-1; v_call: TRBV6-5; d_call: .; cdr3_aa: ASSYSILSAEAF
cdr3_length: 13; j_call: TRBJ2-5; v_call: TRBV7-9; d_call: .; cdr3_aa: ASSPKTGVQETQY
cdr3_length: 13; j_call: TRBJ2-3; v_call: TRBV5-6; d_call: TRBD2; cdr3_aa: ASSLRLAGTDTQY
cdr3_length: 13; j_call: TRBJ1-1; v_call: TRBV7-3; d_call: .; cdr3_aa: ASSLRTVLNTEAF
cdr3_length: 13; j_call: TRBJ1-5; v_call: TRBV5-5; d_call: .; cdr3_aa: ASSLGENSNQPQH
cdr3_length: 14; j_call: TRBJ2-7; v_call: TRBV9; d_call: TRBD2; cdr3_aa: ASSPRLAGELYEQY
cdr3_length: 16; j_call: TRBJ2-3; v_call: TRBV10-1; d_call: TRBD2; cdr3_aa: ASSDLAGAEGCSDTQY
cdr3_length: 12; j_call: TRBJ2-5; v_call: TRBV9; d_call: TRBD1; cdr3_aa: ASSAEGARETQY
cdr3_length: 13; j_call: TRBJ1-2; v_call: TRBV18; d_call: .; cdr3_aa: ASSSADSLFYGYT
cdr3_length: 14; j_call: TRBJ1-6; v_call: TRBV6-6; d_call: .; cdr3_aa: ASKTRDTSHNSPLH
cdr3_length: 16; j_call: TRBJ1-2; v_call: TRBV10-3; d_call: .; cdr3_aa: AISGKLGTNPTHGGYT
cdr3_length: 16; j_call: TRBJ2-1; v_call: TRBV5-4; d_call: TRBD2; cdr3_aa: ASSSPGGRASSYNEQF
cdr3_length: 11; j_call: TRBJ2-3; v_call: TRBV29-1; d_call: TRBD2; cdr3_aa: SVGLAYGDTQY
cdr3_length: 13; j_call: TRBJ2-7; v_call: TRBV11-2; d_call: TRBD2; cdr3_aa: ASSARGLAGYEQY
cdr3_length: 14; j_call: TRBJ2-1; v_call: TRBV5-6; d_call: TRBD1; cdr3_aa: ASSSRGLSSYNEQF
cdr3_length: 12; j_call: TRBJ2-5; v_call: TRBV18; d_call: .; cdr3_aa: ASSPWQNQETQY
cdr3_length: 14; j_call: TRBJ1-1; v_call: TRBV7-8; d_call: TRBD1; cdr3_aa: ASSRLGQIMNTEAF
cdr3_length: 10; j_call: TRBJ1-2; v_call: TRBV19; d_call: .; cdr3_aa: ASSNGGRGYT
cdr3_length: 13; j_call: TRBJ1-6; v_call: TRBV5-4; d_call: .; cdr3_aa: ASSVSGGGLRPLH
cdr3_length: 13; j_call: TRBJ2-3; v_call: TRBV4-3; d_call: .; cdr3_aa: ASSQELAILYTQY
cdr3_length: 11; j_call: .; v_call: TRBV4-1; d_call: .; cdr3_aa: ASSHAPTYEQY
cdr3_length: 13; j_call: TRBJ2-5; v_call: TRBV11-2; d_call: TRBD1; cdr3_aa: ASPKQGARRETQY
cdr3_length: 15; j_call: TRBJ2-3; v_call: TRBV9; d_call: TRBD2; cdr3_aa: ASSVGASGSIGDTQY
cdr3_length: 14; j_call: TRBJ2-6; v_call: TRBV28; d_call: .; cdr3_aa: ASSPYRVTGANVLT
cdr3_length: 15; j_call: TRBJ1-6; v_call: TRBV23-1; d_call: TRBD1; cdr3_aa: ASGRHYPGQYNSPLH
cdr3_length: 16; j_call: TRBJ2-6; v_call: TRBV5-1; d_call: TRBD1; cdr3_aa: ASSLAGTAFSGANVLT
cdr3_length: 13; j_call: TRBJ1-1; v_call: TRBV7-9; d_call: TRBD1; cdr3_aa: ASSLMGQLDTEAF
cdr3_length: 13; j_call: TRBJ2-2; v_call: TRBV27; d_call: TRBD1; cdr3_aa: ASSTGGYNTGELF
cdr3_length: 13; j_call: TRBJ1-5; v_call: TRBV7-2; d_call: .; cdr3_aa: ASSWTENSNQPQH
cdr3_length: 11; j_call: TRBJ2-7; v_call: TRBV5-5; d_call: TRBD1; cdr3_aa: ASSRDRTYEQY
cdr3_length: 14; j_call: TRBJ2-7; v_call: TRBV7-9; d_call: TRBD1; cdr3_aa: ASSLSPGQGSYEQY
cdr3_length: 18; j_call: TRBJ1-2; v_call: TRBV4-3; d_call: .; cdr3_aa: ASSQGFFGRAGVYPGGYT
cdr3_length: 12; j_call: TRBJ2-7; v_call: TRBV10-3; d_call: TRBD2; cdr3_aa: AISELAGTDEQY
cdr3_length: 14; j_call: TRBJ1-5; v_call: TRBV2; d_call: TRBD1; cdr3_aa: ASSKSGTDFNQPQH
cdr3_length: 13; j_call: TRBJ2-2; v_call: TRBV15; d_call: TRBD1; cdr3_aa: ATSRDGTDTGELF
cdr3_length: 10; j_call: TRBJ1-2; v_call: TRBV6-1; d_call: .; cdr3_aa: ASSGQYYGYT
cdr3_length: 13; j_call: TRBJ1-2; v_call: TRBV4-2; d_call: .; cdr3_aa: ASSQGTSANYGYT
cdr3_length: 12; j_call: TRBJ2-7; v_call: TRBV5-4; d_call: TRBD2; cdr3_aa: ASSPRTSGYEQY
cdr3_length: 16; j_call: TRBJ1-3; v_call: TRBV18; d_call: TRBD1; cdr3_aa: ASSPQTGALHKRNTIY
cdr3_length: 14; j_call: TRBJ2-3; v_call: TRBV7-6; d_call: TRBD2; cdr3_aa: ASSLIAGARTDTQY
cdr3_length: 11; j_call: TRBJ1-2; v_call: TRBV7-2; d_call: TRBD1; cdr3_aa: ATSRDRNYGYT
cdr3_length: 13; j_call: TRBJ1-1; v_call: TRBV5-1; d_call: TRBD1; cdr3_aa: ASSLVDRENTEAF
cdr3_length: 12; j_call: TRBJ1-2; v_call: TRBV19; d_call: TRBD1; cdr3_aa: ASRSDRELYGYT
cdr3_length: 14; j_call: TRBJ1-2; v_call: TRBV9; d_call: TRBD1; cdr3_aa: ASSFSGTGGSYGYT
cdr3_length: 13; j_call: TRBJ1-6; v_call: TRBV14; d_call: TRBD1; cdr3_aa: ASSQAGGWGSPLH
cdr3_length: 14; j_call: TRBJ1-1; v_call: TRBV18; d_call: TRBD1; cdr3_aa: ASSRQGATLNTEAF
cdr3_length: 14; j_call: TRBJ1-3; v_call: TRBV19; d_call: TRBD1; cdr3_aa: ASSSRTGALGNTIY
cdr3_length: 14; j_call: TRBJ2-3; v_call: TRBV5-1; d_call: TRBD2; cdr3_aa: ASSLPSGESTDTQY
cdr3_length: 11; j_call: TRBJ2-1; v_call: TRBV5-1; d_call: .; cdr3_aa: ASSLDSYNEQF
cdr3_length: 12; j_call: TRBJ1-4; v_call: TRBV2; d_call: .; cdr3_aa: ASTQDRFNEKLF
cdr3_length: 12; j_call: TRBJ1-1; v_call: TRBV5-6; d_call: TRBD1; cdr3_aa: ASRFGQGGTEAF